This T cell receptor beta chain emerged from a study of identical twins. CDR3 length equals 14 residues. The germline gives CDR1 LGHDT, CDR2 YNNKEL (reference sequence). V dropped 5 bases and J dropped 0 bases, with 9 bases sitting between them. The authors used template switching to add a universal primer site and gave cDNA unique molecular identifiers. TCRdb analysed the 5' RACE reads with MiXCR anew, one entry per CDR3 protein. Altogether 550,000 to 800,000 distinct CDR3 sequences are present, roughly 7.1% being singletons, with the ten largest covering about 1.6%. Study results and limitations: Fewer insertions marked abundant cord blood beta clonotypes; young adult naive trended weakly, memory not at all. It was possible that invariant MAIT and iNKT cells partly confounded the zero-insertion analyses. Instead of following the same donors, the conclusions were based on cross-sectional statistical analysis.

This clonotype was observed a handful of times. Its specificity is unknown. In addition, the sample was reused for a study of yellow fever vaccine responses in identical twins.

V usage is TRBV3-1 and J usage is TRBJ2-3; D not resolved. The receptor comes from a woman under 30 in good health. Sequencing input: PBMCs. The DNA for the CDR3 is TGTGCCAGCAGCTGGTCAAAGAGCACAGATACGCAGTATTTT. Amino acid sequence: CASSWSKSTDTQYF.